This T cell receptor beta chain appears in the sequencing data of a study of PD-L1 blockade in urothelial cancer. Specified time point: peripheral blood 6 weeks after treatment start. Sequencing used immunoSEQ multiplex PCR; TCRdb keeps in-frame clones, though not all of them. The table includes 95,000 to 150,000 clones, more than 75% detected once. There are 15 residues in the CDR3. V was pared by 8 bases and J by 6 bases, with 12 bases of the junction left unmatched. Germline lookup yields CDR1 LNHNV and CDR2 YYDKDF (reference sequence). The receptor was derived from a man between 50 and 59 years old with urothelial cancer. J is TRBJ2-2 and V is TRBV15, with 7 bases matching TRBD2. This material consisted of PBMCs, taken around atezolizumab (anti-PD-L1) treatment. The CDR3 reads CATSGGGSFSGELFF. CDR3 in DNA: TGTGCCACCTCGGGGGGAGGGTCGTTCTCCGGGGAGCTGTTTTTT.